The 10 T cell receptor beta chains reported below all come from one sample, sequenced in a study of T cell repertoires in ileal Crohn's disease. Profiled with immunoSEQ multiplex PCR; TCRdb holds only in-frame clones, not every one. The sample comprises 9,500 to 11,000 clones, roughly 84% of which are singletons, and more than 8% rests with the top ten. Described time point: inflamed ileum from the surgical specimen. The sample comprised ileal tissue. These receptors were taken from an adult with Crohn's disease.

This clone was seen more than once but under ten times. The chain has TRBV9 and TRBJ1-3; 7 positions match TRBD1. V gave up 3 bases and J gave up 7 bases; unmatched junction bases: 10. Germline V CDR1 and CDR2: SGDLS, YYNGEE. The CDR3 consists of 15 residues. CDR3 sequence reads: CASSDRDRGQNTIYF. The DNA for the CDR3 is TGTGCCAGCAGCGACCGGGACAGAGGACAGAACACCATATATTTT. The full variable domain, rest sourced from reference TRBV9 and TRBJ1-3, is DSGVTQTPKHLITATGQRVTLRCSPRSGDLSVYWYQQSLDQGLQFLIQYYNGEERAKGNILERFSAQQFPDLHSELNLSSLELGDSALYFCASSDRDRGQNTIYFGEGSWLTVV.

CDR3 coding DNA: TGTGCCAGCCATGAAAGCCGCTACAATGAGCAGTTCTTC. It encodes CASHESRYNEQFF. The chain recombines TRBV27 with TRBJ2-1; D gene ambiguous. This CDR3 is 13 amino acids long. Germline V gene data show CDR1 as MNHEY and CDR2 as SMNVEV (reference sequence). The V end was cut by 8 bases, the J end by 3 bases, with 11 bases between.

The gene calls are TRBV4-2 and TRBJ2-1, with D perhaps given as TRBD1 or TRBD2 (6 bases each). The germline V gene has CDR1 LGHNA and CDR2 YNFKEQ. The CDR3 contains 13 residues. V was cut by 0 bases and J by 10 bases, with 10 bases left in between. The CDR3 nucleotides read TGTGCCAGCAGCCAAGAGGGGGGCGGGGAGCAGTTCTTC. Amino acids: CASSQEGGGEQFF.

The rearrangement joins TRBV19 to TRBJ1-1, with D uncertain. The CDR3 runs to 15 residues. Germline-derived CDR1 and CDR2 are LNHDA and SQIVND (reference sequence). V lost 1 base and J 0 bases, leaving 9 bases between the germline ends. CDR3 in amino acids: CASSIGVGLNTEAFF. The DNA of the CDR3 is TGTGCCAGTAGTATAGGGGTGGGCCTGAACACTGAAGCTTTCTTT.

This clone has just a few counts. The V and J genes are TRBV4-3 and TRBJ2-7; the D is unclear. The CDR3 covers 15 residues. Germline lookup yields CDR1 LGHNA and CDR2 YSLEER. V gave up 0 bases and J gave up 0 bases, with 9 bases separating them. CDR3 sequence reads: CASSQDPDISYEQYF. The CDR3 DNA follows: TGCGCCAGCAGCCAAGACCCAGACATCTCCTACGAGCAGTACTTC.

V and J are TRBV2 and TRBJ2-7; 7 nucleotides align to TRBD2. The CDR3 contains 12 residues. CDR1 and CDR2 (germline): SNHLY, FYNNEI. CDR3 region: CASSTKGLAVDV. CDR3 DNA sequence: TGTGCCAGCAGTACCAAGGGGCTAGCGGTAGACGTC.

The chain couples TRBV25-1 to TRBJ1-2, with TRBD1 as a possible D gene (6 bases). The CDR3 runs 17 residues. Germline CDR1 and CDR2: MGHDK and SYGVNS. V lost 3 bases to trimming and J lost 7 bases, with 24 bases between them. The CDR3 coding sequence is TGTGCCAGCAGTGAGCAGGGAGCTGGGGGCAGGTCTGGTGGCTACACCTTC. Its protein is CASSEQGAGGRSGGYTF.

The genes are TRBV18 and TRBJ1-3; D unclear. This CDR3 has 15 residues. The V gene's germline CDR1 is KGHSH and CDR2 LQKENI. Trimming stripped 0 bases from V and 2 bases from J, with 8 bases between. Here the CDR3 reads CASSPPKGTGNTIYF. CDR3 nucleotides: TGTGCCAGCTCACCACCGAAAGGGACTGGAAACACCATATATTTT.

CDR3 DNA: TGTGCCAGCAGTGAACGCGGAAGTGTCTGGGGTAAAGAGACCCAGTACTTC. Amino acids: CASSERGSVWGKETQYF. The V and J genes are TRBV6-1 and TRBJ2-5, with D uncertain. The CDR3 length is 17 residues. V dropped 2 bases and J dropped 3 bases, with 19 bases sitting between them. The V gene's germline CDR1 is MNHNS and CDR2 SASEGT.

The V gene is TRBV5-6, the J gene TRBJ2-1; 8 bases agree with TRBD1. Germline V CDR1 and CDR2: SGHDT, YYEEEE. The CDR3 spans 16 residues. J gave up 4 bases and V 0 bases, and 6 bases lay outside the gene matches. The CDR3, as DNA: TGTGCCAGCAGCTTGGAGGGGACAGGAGTTTACAATGAGCAGTTCTTC. It encodes CASSLEGTGVYNEQFF.